The rows below give T cell receptor beta chains drawn from one sample of a study of cytomegalovirus exposure and HLA in healthy donors. Sequenced by immunoSEQ multiplex PCR; TCRdb stores in-frame clones only, minus some. The sample yields over 150,000 clones, around 96% seen once. Material: PBMCs. The receptors were sampled from a woman between 18 and 30 years old in good health and CMV-seronegative. Both conserved end residues are part of each CDR3. Fields, in order: J gene, D gene, clone size, V gene, CDR3 protein, CDR3 DNA. The D gene is left open where the match is weak. Clone size is shown for a subset of rows, as once, few, many or a class of expanded clone.

J gene: TRBJ1-2
D gene: NA
clone size: NA
V gene: TRBV4-1
CDR3 protein: CASRPTGINYGYTF
CDR3 DNA: TGCGCCAGCAGACCCACAGGGATCAACTATGGCTACACCTTC

J gene: TRBJ2-7
D gene: NA
clone size: NA
V gene: TRBV11-2
CDR3 protein: CASTPGGREQYF
CDR3 DNA: TGTGCCAGCACTCCCGGGGGGCGCGAGCAGTACTTC

J gene: TRBJ2-5
D gene: TRBD2
clone size: NA
V gene: TRBV6-5
CDR3 protein: CASSYSTSGGTETQYF
CDR3 DNA: TGTGCCAGCAGTTACTCGACTAGCGGGGGAACGGAGACCCAGTACTTC

J gene: TRBJ2-5
D gene: TRBD2
clone size: NA
V gene: TRBV7-9
CDR3 protein: CASSRAGEETQYF
CDR3 DNA: TGTGCCAGCAGCCGGGCGGGGGAAGAGACCCAGTACTTC

J gene: TRBJ2-1
D gene: NA
clone size: once
V gene: TRBV7-3
CDR3 protein: CASSSLGGSYNEQFF
CDR3 DNA: TGTGCCAGCAGCTCTCTGGGGGGTTCCTACAATGAGCAGTTCTTC

J gene: TRBJ2-5
D gene: NA
clone size: NA
V gene: TRBV10-3
CDR3 protein: CATDQGVGETQYF
CDR3 DNA: TGTGCCACTGATCAGGGTGTAGGGGAGACCCAGTACTTC

J gene: TRBJ2-3
D gene: NA
clone size: NA
V gene: TRBV6-6
CDR3 protein: CASNRDTRLAQYF
CDR3 DNA: TGTGCCAGCAACCGGGACACCCGCTTAGCGCAGTATTTT

J gene: TRBJ1-2
D gene: NA
clone size: NA
V gene: TRBV30
CDR3 protein: CAWSTDRSNYGYTF
CDR3 DNA: TGTGCCTGGAGTACCGACAGGAGTAACTATGGCTACACCTTC

J gene: TRBJ1-1
D gene: NA
clone size: NA
V gene: TRBV28
CDR3 protein: CASSLGYGNTEAFF
CDR3 DNA: TGTGCCAGCAGTCTAGGTTACGGGAACACTGAAGCTTTCTTT

J gene: TRBJ2-5
D gene: TRBD1
clone size: NA
V gene: TRBV5-5
CDR3 protein: CASSPGQGSVETQYF
CDR3 DNA: TGTGCCAGCAGCCCGGGACAGGGAAGCGTAGAGACCCAGTACTTC

J gene: TRBJ2-7
D gene: NA
clone size: NA
V gene: TRBV5-4
CDR3 protein: CASSFFDRTDYEQYF
CDR3 DNA: TGTGCCAGCAGCTTTTTCGACAGAACCGACTACGAGCAGTACTTC

J gene: TRBJ1-2
D gene: NA
clone size: NA
V gene: TRBV18
CDR3 protein: CASSPGILVGQNTYGYTF
CDR3 DNA: TGTGCCAGCTCACCCGGGATTTTAGTAGGGCAGAACACCTATGGCTACACCTTC

J gene: TRBJ2-3
D gene: TRBD1
clone size: NA
V gene: TRBV6-5
CDR3 protein: CASSYSPGQGGTQYF
CDR3 DNA: TGTGCCAGCAGTTACTCTCCGGGACAGGGAGGTACGCAGTATTTT

J gene: TRBJ2-1
D gene: NA
clone size: NA
V gene: TRBV29-1
CDR3 protein: CSVEGTEVYGSYNEQFF
CDR3 DNA: TGCAGCGTTGAAGGAACAGAAGTTTATGGCTCCTACAATGAGCAGTTCTTC

J gene: TRBJ1-5
D gene: TRBD1
clone size: NA
V gene: TRBV12-5
CDR3 protein: CASGSPGGLDQPQHF
CDR3 DNA: TGTGCTAGTGGGTCCCCAGGGGGCTTGGATCAGCCCCAGCATTTT

J gene: TRBJ2-1
D gene: NA
clone size: NA
V gene: TRBV4-3
CDR3 protein: CASSPTLTSSYNEQFF
CDR3 DNA: TGCGCCAGCAGTCCCACATTGACTAGCTCCTACAATGAGCAGTTCTTC

J gene: TRBJ1-2
D gene: NA
clone size: once
V gene: TRBV5-1
CDR3 protein: CASSRLGGSGYTF
CDR3 DNA: TGCGCCAGCAGCAGGCTCGGGGGATCTGGCTACACCTTC

J gene: TRBJ2-3
D gene: TRBD2
clone size: NA
V gene: TRBV5-1
CDR3 protein: CASSLRLAGTDTQYF
CDR3 DNA: TGCGCCAGCAGCCTTCGTCTAGCGGGCACAGATACGCAGTATTTT

J gene: TRBJ1-2
D gene: NA
clone size: NA
V gene: TRBV11-1
CDR3 protein: CASSWRNNYGYTF
CDR3 DNA: TGTGCCAGCAGCTGGCGGAATAACTATGGCTACACCTTC

J gene: TRBJ2-3
D gene: TRBD1
clone size: NA
V gene: TRBV5-1
CDR3 protein: CASSLGAGQGQYF
CDR3 DNA: TGCGCCAGCAGCTTGGGGGCTGGACAGGGCCAGTATTTT

J gene: TRBJ2-5
D gene: TRBD2
clone size: NA
V gene: TRBV4-2
CDR3 protein: CASSPRGLAGANQETQYF
CDR3 DNA: TGTGCCAGCAGCCCCAGGGGACTAGCGGGGGCTAATCAAGAGACCCAGTACTTC

J gene: TRBJ1-1
D gene: NA
clone size: NA
V gene: TRBV29-1
CDR3 protein: CSAGSLGGFTEAFF
CDR3 DNA: TGCAGCGCCGGAAGCTTGGGGGGTTTCACTGAAGCTTTCTTT

J gene: TRBJ1-2
D gene: NA
clone size: NA
V gene: TRBV5-1
CDR3 protein: CASSSRLSNYGYTF
CDR3 DNA: TGCGCCAGCAGCTCGCGGCTTTCTAACTATGGCTACACCTTC

J gene: TRBJ1-2
D gene: TRBD1
clone size: NA
V gene: TRBV5-5
CDR3 protein: CASSPQGGVGLYGYTF
CDR3 DNA: TGTGCCAGCAGCCCACAGGGGGGGGTCGGCCTCTATGGCTACACCTTC

J gene: TRBJ1-3
D gene: NA
clone size: NA
V gene: TRBV14
CDR3 protein: CASSQGYKQVLSGNTIYF
CDR3 DNA: TGTGCCAGCAGCCAAGGTTACAAACAGGTCCTCTCTGGAAACACCATATATTTT

J gene: TRBJ1-6
D gene: NA
clone size: once
V gene: TRBV4-3
CDR3 protein: CASSGGEASPLHF
CDR3 DNA: TGCGCCAGCAGCGGGGGCGAAGCTTCACCCCTCCACTTT

J gene: TRBJ2-1
D gene: TRBD2
clone size: NA
V gene: TRBV5-4
CDR3 protein: CASRLGLATSYNEQFF
CDR3 DNA: TGTGCCAGCAGGTTAGGACTAGCGACGTCCTACAATGAGCAGTTCTTC